Listed below are T cell receptor beta chains from one sample, sequenced in a study of blood T cell repertoires in COVID-19. Here immunoSEQ multiplex PCR was the method, and the copy in TCRdb shows in-frame clones only, minus some. The sample includes about 280,000 clones, 70% to 90% of them seen just once. The source material was peripheral blood. These receptors were collected from a man in his late teens or twenties with active or convalescent COVID-19. The CDR3 runs from the conserved cysteine through the conserved F or W. D genes are given only for firm matches. Where a row states a size, it is once, few, many or the class of an expanded clone; other rows omit it.

D: -; size: once; V: TRBV5-4; J: TRBJ1-2; CDR3: CASSLAEKGGGYTF; DNA: TGTGCCAGCAGCTTGGCCGAGAAGGGAGGTGGCTACACCTTC
D: -; size: -; V: TRBV11-2; J: TRBJ2-3; CDR3: CASSLGPYYTDTQYF; DNA: TGTGCCAGCAGCCTAGGCCCCTATTACACAGATACGCAGTATTTT
D: -; size: -; V: TRBV18; J: TRBJ1-2; CDR3: CASSLQGKNYTF; DNA: TGTGCCAGCTCACTTCAGGGGAAAAACTACACCTTC
D: TRBD2; size: -; V: TRBV27; J: TRBJ2-7; CDR3: CASRRTSGVYEQYF; DNA: TGTGCCAGCAGGAGGACTAGCGGGGTATACGAGCAGTACTTC
D: -; size: -; V: TRBV3-1/TRBV3-2; J: TRBJ1-5; CDR3: CASSPQGRSNQPQHF; DNA: TGTGCCAGCAGCCCACAGGGTCGGAGCAATCAGCCCCAGCATTTT
D: TRBD1; size: -; V: TRBV5-8; J: TRBJ1-2; CDR3: CASSPNRGRNYGYTF; DNA: TGTGCCAGCAGCCCAAACAGGGGACGGAACTATGGCTACACCTTC
D: TRBD1; size: -; V: TRBV2; J: TRBJ1-2; CDR3: CASSSATGEGGGYTF; DNA: TGTGCCAGCAGTTCGGCGACAGGGGAGGGCGGGGGCTACACCTTC
D: -; size: -; V: TRBV3-1/TRBV3-2; J: TRBJ2-7; CDR3: CASSQPPGYPYEQYF; DNA: TGTGCCAGCAGCCAACCCCCAGGGTATCCCTACGAGCAGTACTTC
D: -; size: -; V: TRBV19; J: TRBJ2-5; CDR3: CASSIFGGAGETQYF; DNA: TGTGCCAGTAGTATTTTCGGAGGGGCGGGGGAGACCCAGTACTTC
D: -; size: -; V: TRBV11-2; J: TRBJ2-7; CDR3: CASSLVPTGPRYEQYF; DNA: TGTGCCAGCAGCTTAGTCCCCACAGGCCCTCGCTACGAGCAGTACTTC
D: TRBD1; size: -; V: TRBV29-1; J: TRBJ1-2; CDR3: CSVGSSDRGHGYTF; DNA: TGCAGCGTCGGATCATCGGACAGGGGGCATGGCTACACCTTC
D: -; size: -; V: TRBV11-3; J: TRBJ2-7; CDR3: CASSLSDRSYF; DNA: TGTGCCAGCAGCTTAAGTGACAGATCCTATTTC
D: -; size: -; V: TRBV4-1; J: TRBJ1-1; CDR3: CASSQGGESGTEAFF; DNA: TGCGCCAGCAGCCAAGGGGGGGAATCGGGGACTGAAGCTTTCTTT
D: TRBD1; size: -; V: TRBV7-9; J: TRBJ1-6; CDR3: CASSPGQNNSPLHF; DNA: TGTGCCAGCAGCCCGGGACAGAATAATTCACCCCTCCACTTT
D: TRBD1; size: -; V: TRBV7-8; J: TRBJ1-5; CDR3: CASKGNTGGYQPQHF; DNA: TGTGCCAGCAAAGGAAATACAGGGGGCTACCAGCCCCAGCATTTT
D: TRBD1; size: once; V: TRBV18; J: TRBJ1-2; CDR3: CASSPDIWTGLPNYGYTF; DNA: TGTGCCAGCTCACCAGATATTTGGACAGGGCTTCCTAACTATGGCTACACCTTC
D: -; size: -; V: TRBV7-9; J: TRBJ2-2; CDR3: CASSPPDIYTGELFF; DNA: TGTGCCAGCAGCCCCCCGGACATTTACACCGGGGAGCTGTTTTTT
D: -; size: -; V: TRBV21-1; J: TRBJ2-7; CDR3: CASSGNRVATYEQYF; DNA: TGTGCCAGCAGCGGAAACAGGGTAGCCACCTACGAGCAGTACTTC
D: TRBD1; size: -; V: TRBV10-2; J: TRBJ1-2; CDR3: CASSERTTGGNYGYTF; DNA: TGCGCCAGCAGTGAGAGAACGACAGGGGGCAACTATGGCTACACCTTC
D: TRBD1; size: -; V: TRBV5-1; J: TRBJ2-1; CDR3: CASSSTGGAYNEQFF; DNA: TGCGCCAGCAGCTCCACAGGGGGCGCCTACAATGAGCAGTTCTTC
D: TRBD1; size: once; V: TRBV4-1; J: TRBJ1-2; CDR3: CASSLNRGSSYGYTF; DNA: TGCGCCAGCAGCCTCAACAGGGGAAGTTCGTATGGCTACACCTTC
D: TRBD1; size: -; V: TRBV6-1; J: TRBJ2-7; CDR3: CASSDGQGLYEQYF; DNA: TGTGCCAGCAGTGACGGACAGGGCTTATATGAGCAGTACTTC
D: -; size: -; V: TRBV3-1/TRBV3-2; J: TRBJ2-1; CDR3: CASSPDTVVSYNEQFF; DNA: TGTGCCAGCAGCCCTGACACCGTCGTTTCCTACAATGAGCAGTTCTTC
D: TRBD2; size: -; V: TRBV13; J: TRBJ2-7; CDR3: CASTKRLAGGQRLGSYEQYF; DNA: TGTGCCAGCACCAAAAGACTAGCGGGGGGACAAAGGTTGGGCTCCTACGAGCAGTACTTC
D: -; size: -; V: TRBV6-5; J: TRBJ1-6; CDR3: CASSYSGRSNSPLHF; DNA: TGTGCCAGCAGTTACTCGGGGCGGTCTAATTCACCCCTCCACTTT
D: -; size: -; V: TRBV2; J: TRBJ2-3; CDR3: CASSYDSKITDTQYF; DNA: TGTGCCAGCAGTTATGACAGTAAAATCACAGATACGCAGTATTTT
D: -; size: -; V: TRBV5-8; J: TRBJ1-6; CDR3: CASRDRQYNSPLHF; DNA: TGTGCCAGCAGGGACAGACAATATAATTCACCCCTCCACTTT
D: -; size: -; V: TRBV27; J: TRBJ2-5; CDR3: CASSARPGGETQYF; DNA: TGTGCCAGCAGTGCGCGGCCAGGAGGGGAGACCCAGTACTTC
D: -; size: -; V: TRBV24-1; J: TRBJ1-2; CDR3: CATSDSLGYTF; DNA: TGTGCCACCAGTGATTCCCTTGGCTACACCTTC
D: -; size: -; V: TRBV4-3; J: TRBJ1-5; CDR3: CASSHDRISNQPQHF; DNA: TGCGCCAGCAGCCATGACAGAATTAGCAATCAGCCCCAGCATTTT
D: TRBD2; size: -; V: TRBV10-3; J: TRBJ2-1; CDR3: CAISEGLAVNEQFF; DNA: TGTGCCATCAGTGAAGGACTAGCGGTCAATGAGCAGTTCTTC
D: TRBD1; size: -; V: TRBV4-3; J: TRBJ2-1; CDR3: CASSHSGTGETYEQFF; DNA: TGCGCCAGCAGCCATTCCGGGACAGGGGAGACTTATGAGCAGTTCTTC
D: TRBD1; size: -; V: TRBV7-3; J: TRBJ2-1; CDR3: CASSSSSGTGNEQFF; DNA: TGTGCCAGCAGCTCCTCCTCCGGGACAGGGAATGAGCAGTTCTTC
D: -; size: -; V: TRBV6-5; J: TRBJ1-2; CDR3: CASSIRSTDYGYTF; DNA: TGTGCCAGCAGTATCCGTTCCACTGACTATGGCTACACCTTC
D: -; size: -; V: TRBV6-5; J: TRBJ1-2; CDR3: CASLEVGYGYTF; DNA: TGTGCCAGTCTTGAGGTTGGCTATGGCTACACCTTC
D: TRBD1; size: -; V: TRBV5-4; J: TRBJ2-2; CDR3: CASSLAGQANTGELFF; DNA: TGTGCCAGCAGCTTGGCAGGACAGGCGAACACCGGGGAGCTGTTTTTT
D: -; size: -; V: TRBV25-1; J: TRBJ2-1; CDR3: CASSELQGRRSEQFF; DNA: TGTGCCAGCAGTGAATTGCAGGGGCGCCGTTCCGAGCAGTTCTTC
D: TRBD1; size: -; V: TRBV7-9; J: TRBJ2-3; CDR3: CASSPQGTESTDTQYF; DNA: TGTGCCAGCAGCCCCCAGGGGACAGAAAGCACAGATACGCAGTATTTT
D: -; size: -; V: TRBV2; J: TRBJ2-7; CDR3: CASSSFSSYEQYF; DNA: TGTGCCAGCAGTTCCTTCAGCTCCTACGAGCAGTACTTC
D: TRBD1; size: few; V: TRBV12-5; J: TRBJ2-7; CDR3: CASGSRTGFPYEQYF; DNA: TGTGCTAGTGGTTCCCGGACAGGGTTCCCCTACGAGCAGTACTTC
D: -; size: -; V: TRBV15; J: TRBJ1-6; CDR3: CATYRATLSKSPLHF; DNA: TGTGCCACCTACAGGGCGACTCTCTCAAAGTCACCCCTCCACTTT
D: TRBD2; size: few; V: TRBV7-6; J: TRBJ2-2; CDR3: CASSLGGGGSTGELFF; DNA: TGTGCCAGCAGCTTAGGTGGGGGAGGGAGCACCGGGGAGCTGTTTTTT
D: -; size: -; V: TRBV13; J: TRBJ2-5; CDR3: CASSLATGSVVETQYF; DNA: TGTGCCAGCAGCTTAGCAACAGGGTCGGTAGTAGAGACCCAGTACTTC
D: -; size: -; V: TRBV19; J: TRBJ2-6; CDR3: CASTVGAPSGANVLTF; DNA: TGTGCCAGCACGGTGGGGGCCCCGTCTGGGGCCAACGTCCTGACTTTC
D: TRBD1; size: -; V: TRBV7-9; J: TRBJ2-5; CDR3: CASSSRDRGSETQYF; DNA: TGTGCCAGCAGCAGCCGGGACAGGGGTTCAGAGACCCAGTACTTC
D: TRBD1; size: -; V: TRBV27; J: TRBJ2-7; CDR3: CASRAAGGVYYEQYF; DNA: TGTGCCAGCAGGGCAGCAGGGGGCGTCTACTACGAGCAGTACTTC
D: TRBD2; size: few; V: TRBV9; J: TRBJ2-5; CDR3: CASSASSHVAGAHEETQYF; DNA: TGTGCCAGCAGCGCCTCCTCTCACGTAGCGGGGGCTCACGAGGAGACCCAGTACTTC
D: -; size: once; V: TRBV7-6; J: TRBJ2-2; CDR3: CASSPAPQVYSGGELFF; DNA: TGTGCCAGCAGCCCAGCCCCGCAGGTCTACTCGGGGGGGGAGCTGTTTTTT
D: -; size: -; V: TRBV27; J: TRBJ1-5; CDR3: CASSLGGKGVQPQHF; DNA: TGTGCCAGCAGTTTGGGAGGTAAAGGGGTTCAGCCCCAGCATTTT
D: -; size: -; V: TRBV7-9; J: TRBJ2-5; CDR3: CASSSARGPTQETQYF; DNA: TGTGCCAGCAGCTCCGCCAGGGGCCCTACCCAAGAGACCCAGTACTTC
D: -; size: -; V: TRBV12-3/TRBV12-4; J: TRBJ1-5; CDR3: CASKTLGDQPQHF; DNA: TGTGCCAGCAAAACCCTCGGGGATCAGCCCCAGCATTTT
D: -; size: -; V: TRBV9; J: TRBJ2-3; CDR3: CASSGHPGLGTDTQYF; DNA: TGTGCCAGCAGCGGACACCCGGGACTTGGCACAGATACGCAGTATTTT
D: -; size: -; V: TRBV9; J: TRBJ2-1; CDR3: CASSVETGYYNEQFF; DNA: TGTGCCAGCAGCGTAGAAACGGGGTACTACAATGAGCAGTTCTTC
D: TRBD1; size: -; V: TRBV10-1; J: TRBJ1-1; CDR3: CASSGQGQAFF; DNA: TGCGCCAGCAGTGGACAGGGGCAAGCTTTCTTT
D: -; size: -; V: TRBV29-1; J: TRBJ2-7; CDR3: CSVEDEANIREQYF; DNA: TGCAGCGTTGAAGATGAGGCCAACATAAGGGAGCAGTACTTC
D: TRBD1; size: -; V: TRBV6-1; J: TRBJ2-7; CDR3: CASSVTRTGTGDYEQYF; DNA: TGTGCCAGCAGTGTTACTAGGACCGGGACAGGGGACTACGAGCAGTACTTC
D: -; size: -; V: TRBV10-3; J: TRBJ2-1; CDR3: CAISASGKDDNEQFF; DNA: TGTGCCATCAGTGCTTCAGGGAAGGACGACAATGAGCAGTTCTTC
D: -; size: -; V: TRBV2; J: TRBJ1-2; CDR3: CASSEAGYSYTF; DNA: TGTGCCAGCAGTGAAGCCGGGTACAGCTACACCTTC